This paragraph reports one TCR beta chain. The table lists this clone with a count of one. Its recognized antigen is unknown. No much larger clone is present one base from it, and per-base qualities are unavailable. The sample carries other DNA sequences with the same CDR3. The library was produced with the immunoSEQ multiplex PCR assay. A mixture of 60 forward primers for TCR Vbeta segments and 13 reverse primers for TCR Jbeta segments was used in the multiplex PCR. A multiplex PCR assay on genomic DNA amplified the CDR3 region of rearranged TCR beta genes. The amplified TCR beta libraries were sequenced on the Illumina HiSeq System as 87-base-pair reads. Turning to the authors' computational methods: A later analysis counted tens of millions of unique TCR beta chains across the 500 to 850 repertoires, and around 12 million of these chains were shared by at least two donors. To remove PCR and sequencing errors, raw reads were error-corrected and collapsed into unique sequences using a nearest-neighbor algorithm that merged closely related sequences. CDR3 sequences were aligned to IMGT reference sequences to assign V, D and J gene segments. Each retained sequence needed at least a six-nucleotide match to both a V gene segment and a J gene segment. Rearrangements were classified as productive when the CDR3 lacked stop codons and remained in frame with V and J, and all other rearrangements were classified as non-productive. Following IMGT convention, CDR3 was defined as the stretch from the second conserved V-encoded cysteine up to the conserved J-encoded phenylalanine. Sequences without an unambiguous match to a single V gene segment were excluded from the earlier analysis of about 600 of the donors. An earlier analysis of 550 to 650 of the donors classified V segments as functional when productive rearrangements were above 56.7% and as segregating when the standard deviation between donors was above 5%. To diagnose cytomegalovirus status from the catalog of TCR beta chain sequences, a statistical classification framework was built. A later analysis assigned V and J genes by comparing TCR nucleotide sequences with IMGT/GENE-DB human TR gene sequences. The TCRdist pipeline was used in a later analysis to assign CDR3 sequences and most-parsimonious VDJ recombination scenarios. In a later analysis, every TCR beta chain was defined by the combination of its CDR3 amino acid sequence and its V-gene family, and reads without a unique V-gene family were dropped. A later analysis removed 550 to 700 highly shared, low-generation-probability nucleotide sequences to deal with suspected cross-contamination and a sequencing artifact. A later analysis calculated a clonal expansion index for each public chain from normalized within-repertoire ranks of inferred template counts. Generation probabilities in a later analysis came from a VDJ recombination model fitted to out-of-frame rearrangements, and those results were checked against IGoR. Hypergeometric tests were used in a later analysis to score TCR-TCR, TCR-HLA and TCR-CMV co-occurrence, with a repertoire-size bias correction applied to the TCR pairs. To estimate false discovery rates, a later analysis permuted the HLA or CMV assignments 20 times. In a later analysis, co-occurring TCRs were grouped using DBSCAN, and TCRdist sequence similarity was added for clustering within HLA-allele-positive subsets. Repertoires with fewer than 30,000 or more than 120,000 public chains, plus five repertoires with anomalous nucleotide sharing, were excluded from co-occurrence clustering. Not all clones reach the TCRdb copy of this immuneACCESS table, which keeps in-frame sequences only. Checked studies attribute under half of the gap to unresolved V genes and leave the rest unexplained. V and J calls and clone size are those listed in that table; D and trimming were worked out from the DNA. The sample table contains about 92,000 clones; only one count was recorded for 80% of them. The ten largest clones capture approximately 2% of the sample.

These data originate in a study of cytomegalovirus exposure and HLA in healthy donors (TCRdb year 2017). Regarding the research as a whole: According to an earlier analysis of several hundred of the donors, some 180 million T cells yielded some 110 million unique TCR beta sequences and 276 Gb of sequence data. The study aimed to test whether cataloging public T cell receptors could reveal signatures of past pathogen exposure. The genetic ancestry cluster associated with self-reported Caucasian donors included over 80% of the roughly 410 genotyped donors. Every repertoire in the discovery cohort had been generated on one and the same sequencing platform. The study combined high-throughput TCR immunosequencing, statistical association of individual TCRs with disease status, and machine learning to predict cytomegalovirus infection status. A later genetic analysis used genome-wide SNP genotypes for about 65% of the 666 donors, treating that subset as a discovery cohort. To study patterns of TCR occurrence, a later analysis re-analyzed previously published TCR beta repertoires from 700 or so donors and added high-resolution HLA genotyping. HLA typing included class I and class II loci at four-digit resolution. Among roughly 400 genotyped donors of the cohort, an average of roughly 230,000 unique TCR beta nucleotide sequences was sequenced per donor, of which about 19% were non-productive. The T cell repertoires of under 750 subjects were profiled by immunosequencing and related to cytomegalovirus serostatus. In an earlier analysis of 500 to 650 of the donors, high-throughput TCR beta sequencing was used to judge whether each TCR beta V gene segment behaved as functional or pseudogenic. A few DR-DQ haplotypes were treated as single units for association and clustering because of strong linkage in the cohort. Alongside the repertoire data, information on donor age, sex, ethnicity and CMV serostatus was compiled. The later analysis used no new phenotypic data to find candidate immune exposures, relying instead on TCR beta sequences and their occurrence across donors. Besides the first cohort of around 700 subjects, a separate validation cohort made up of around 120 different subjects was used. Typing coverage differed by locus: A, B, C, DRB1 and DQB1 were typed in about 620-630 donors, DQA1 in roughly 500, DPA1 in 606, and DPB1 in roughly 470. An early release that covered some 640 HLA-typed donors contained 300 to 350 gigabases of sequencing data and approximately 85 million unique TCR sequences.

Including the terminal cysteine and phenylalanine, the CDR3 comprises 14 residues. The retained sequence is limited to the CDR3, 42 bases, with the frame set at the first base. V lost 3 bases and J lost 4 bases; the stretch between them is 13 bases long. Looking up the germline V gene yields CDR1 SGHRS and CDR2 YFSETQ. Points the paper makes about the study in general: In a later analysis, TCR association rates were found to vary across HLA loci, with the most associated TCRs seen for DRB1 alleles and the fewest for HLA-C alleles. In a later analysis, some 17,000 TCR beta sequences were associated with specific HLA alleles at a false discovery rate of 0.05. An earlier analysis of some 560 of the donors showed that most TCR beta V segments appeared in productive rearrangements either about 87% or about 30% of the time, which broadly matched IMGT annotations. The 87-base-pair reads could not distinguish some IMGT-functional V segments, including TRBV6-2 and TRBV6-3, so those segments were excluded. Because HLA typing was missing for some donors at each locus, association tests included only the typed subset. Roughly uniform sequencing depth across donors was assumed in presence/absence analyses, although this assumption may not hold. The earlier analysis of approximately 540 of the donors excluded over 15 rarely observed V segments, including chromosome 9 orphons, because counts were too low. The classifier was reported to diagnose cytomegalovirus status with high specificity and sensitivity in both the original cohort and the validation cohort. Most CMV-associated TCR beta chains appeared to be HLA-restricted in a later analysis, and the HLA associations seemed to be driven largely by CMV exposure. A further reported finding was that TCR beta sequences accurately predicted the HLA-A and HLA-B alleles for most subjects in the first cohort. In a later genetic analysis, fewer N-insertions in productive TCRs were reported among donors in an Asian-associated ancestry cluster than the 666-donor mean. The study gave a list of roughly 150 TCR beta chains associated with cytomegalovirus. Correlated functional status among segregating V segments might reflect linkage disequilibrium, but an unknown experimental factor could not be ruled out. In a later analysis, HLA-associated TCR beta chains showed more clonal expansion and lower generation probabilities than non-associated chains that were equally common. A cluster of highly shared sequence variants was judged likely to be a technical artifact of the sequencing pipeline. V-gene and J-gene trimming of TCR beta chains was associated with a missense DCLRE1C variant in a later genetic analysis, and the association was replicated in an independent cohort. Most TCR sequences were observed very rarely across donors, whereas some public TCRs were present in many individuals. In this cohort, only TCR beta chains were sequenced, and detectable features were limited by the absence of alpha or paired-chain data. Several of the top co-occurrence clusters appeared to be linked to parvovirus B19, influenza, CMV and Epstein-Barr virus, according to a later analysis. A few of the identified cytomegalovirus-associated TCR beta chains were confirmed in vitro to be specific for cytomegalovirus antigens. When HLA alleles, especially DR and DQ, strongly co-occurred, attributing TCR associations to individual alleles was difficult. CMV serostatus was the only immune exposure information available for the cohort. The authors suggested that the approach could potentially be generalized to other disease states and immunological phenotypes.

The cohort comprised some 700 healthy bone marrow donors. At the time of sampling, all cohort members were nominally healthy, though unrecorded immune exposures were likely present. The donor tested CMV seronegative and was one of the 352 seronegative cohort members. Every donor gave a peripheral blood sample, and the peripheral blood mononuclear cells from that sample were used for TCR beta sequencing. The Qiagen DNeasy Blood Extraction Kit was used to extract genomic DNA from the blood cell samples. The source material was PBMCs. The TCR comes from a man between 18 and 35 years old in good health and CMV-seronegative. The V and J segments used are TRBV5-1 and TRBJ1-2; D gene: possibly TRBD1, on 6 matching bases. The DNA reads TGCGCCAGCAGCTCGGAGGGGGGGGCCTATGGCTACACCTTC. The encoded protein is CASSSEGGAYGYTF.